Included here is one TCR beta chain sequence, with context. The antigen is unknown. The data were taken from a study of T cells after yellow fever vaccination. Study as a whole: In the case of low-cell-number fractions, SMART-Seq v4 Ultra Low Input was used for preparation. Study-wide results and limits: Boosting was followed by the reappearance of most primary-vaccination clones (approximately 95% CD4, roughly 90% CD8).

This CDR3 is 18 amino acids long. Losses at the gene ends were 8 bases for V and 2 bases for J; bases not matched to a gene: 10. The germline gives CDR1 SGHAT, CDR2 FQDESV (reference sequence). Researchers made TCR cDNA using 5'RACE template switching, and this step added a universal primer site and UMIs. TCRdb analysed the 5' RACE reads with MiXCR anew, one entry per CDR3 protein. The sample records some 400,000 distinct CDR3 sequences, under 7.5% being singletons. This sequence joins TRBV11-1 and TRBJ2-3; 16 bases fit TRBD2. This receptor was identified in a man aged 25-40 years who received the YFV17D yellow fever vaccine. Sequenced material: PBMCs, taken 5 days after the yellow fever booster vaccination. Written as DNA, the CDR3 is TGTGCCAGCGGCCCACAGGGACTAGCGGGAGGGTACACAGATACGCAGTATTTT. Amino acid sequence: CASGPQGLAGGYTDTQYF.